This T cell receptor beta chain came from a study of T cells in Graves' hyperthyroidism and ophthalmopathy. Study overall: The blood sample was taken at first diagnosis, before treatment began. Study-wide results and limits: In the analysis, a 13 V-J model separated ophthalmopathy from stable hyperthyroidism.

Trimming shortened V by 5 bases and J by 1 base, and 18 bases separated the two germline ends. The CDR3 loop spans 17 amino acids. Germline CDR1 and CDR2: SEHNR and FQNEAQ (reference sequence). As concerns this clonotype: What it binds is not known.

RNA transcripts gave rise to amplified TCR beta CDR3 regions. HTBI primers were used for first-round RT-PCR of the TCR CDR3. TCRdb used MiXCR to reprocess the multiplex PCR reads, holding one entry per CDR3 protein. The table shows hundreds of thousands of distinct CDR3 sequences, with 11% to 15% occurring only once. A patient was excluded if there was uncontrolled infection, other autoimmune disease, pregnancy or lactation. This receptor was identified in a man aged 50 or older with Graves' ophthalmopathy. The sample consisted of blood. The rearrangement uses TRBV7-9 and TRBJ2-1; D unclear. The CDR3 here is CASSPNRLIGSYNEQFF. The CDR3 nucleotides read TGTGCCAGCAGCCCCAATCGTTTGATAGGTTCCTACAATGAGCAGTTCTTC.